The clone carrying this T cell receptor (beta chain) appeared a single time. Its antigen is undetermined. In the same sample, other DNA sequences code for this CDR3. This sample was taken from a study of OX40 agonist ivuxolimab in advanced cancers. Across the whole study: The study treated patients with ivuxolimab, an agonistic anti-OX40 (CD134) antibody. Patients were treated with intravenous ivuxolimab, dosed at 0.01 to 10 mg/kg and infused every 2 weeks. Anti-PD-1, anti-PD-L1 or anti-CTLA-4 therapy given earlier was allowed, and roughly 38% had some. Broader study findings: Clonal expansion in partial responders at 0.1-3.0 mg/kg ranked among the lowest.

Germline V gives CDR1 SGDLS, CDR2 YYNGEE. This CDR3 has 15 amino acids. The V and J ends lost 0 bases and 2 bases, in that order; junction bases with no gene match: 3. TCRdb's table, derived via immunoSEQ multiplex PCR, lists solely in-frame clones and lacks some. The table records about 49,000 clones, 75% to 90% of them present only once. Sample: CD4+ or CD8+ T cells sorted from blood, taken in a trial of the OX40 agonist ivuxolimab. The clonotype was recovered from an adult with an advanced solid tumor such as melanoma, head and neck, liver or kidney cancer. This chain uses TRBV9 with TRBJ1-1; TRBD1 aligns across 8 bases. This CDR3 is CASSVGTGSNTEAFF. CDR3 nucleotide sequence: TGTGCCAGCAGCGTAGGGACAGGGAGCAACACTGAAGCTTTCTTT.